This T cell receptor beta chain comes out of a study of CD8+ T cells in alopecia areata. Study overall: Treated patients received oral tofacitinib, 5 to 10 mg twice daily.

A few counts support this clone. Its target is unknown. cDNA reverse transcribed from extracted RNA served as the sequencing template. Generated by immunoSEQ multiplex PCR, the TCRdb table keeps only in-frame clones and is missing some. The table records about 70,000 clones, 29% of them present only once. Study-wide points: Scalp sequencing captures resident alphabeta T cells of normal skin too. Because of a solitary nonresponder, the connection of baseline CD8+ expansion to response stays uncertain. Scalp and blood samples kept many expanded lesional clones throughout tofacitinib.

This sample's treatment: oral pan-JAK inhibitor, 5-10 mg twice daily. The sequenced sample was CD8+ T cells sorted from blood, obtained at week 4, from a patient treated with tofacitinib. This receptor was identified in a human donor with alopecia areata.

CDR3 protein: CAWSSEAGWNEKLFF. The CDR3 DNA reads as TGTGCCTGGAGTTCAGAGGCAGGGTGGAATGAAAAACTGTTTTTT. The gene calls are TRBV30 and TRBJ1-4, with D maybe TRBD1 (5 bases). CDR1 GTSNPN and CDR2 SVGIG come from the germline V gene (reference sequence). V was pared by 2 bases and J by 5 bases, with 15 bases between. CDR3 size: 15 residues. The full variable domain, completed using reference TRBV30 and TRBJ1-4, is SQTIHQWPATLVQPVGSPLSLECTVEGTSNPNLYWYRQAAGRGLQLLFYSVGIGQISSEVPQNLSASRPQDRQFILSSKKLLLSDSGFYLCAWSSEAGWNEKLFFGSGTQLSVL.